This T cell receptor (beta chain) derives from a study of T cell responses to AZD1222 COVID-19 vaccine. Study observations and caveats: Distributed over spike, vaccine-associated CD4 TCRs predominated at 160-218 and 743-854. The reported proportion of spike-specific TCRs targeting unmutated variant regions was nearly half. Samples come after the peak T cell response, not at day 14.

CDR3 length: 14 amino acids. V shed 6 bases and J 6 bases; nucleotides not matched to a gene: 5. Germline CDR1 is MNHEY and CDR2 is SMNVEV (reference sequence). The repertoire was sequenced with immunoSEQ multiplex PCR; TCRdb's copy has only in-frame clones and lacks some. The sample has about 67,000 clones, 80% to 90% seen once. With regard to this clone: Its antigen is undetermined.

The chain couples TRBV27 to TRBJ2-3; 11 nucleotides align to TRBD1. The sequence was obtained from an adult who received the AZD1222 COVID-19 vaccine. Material: peripheral blood, obtained 28 days after the second AZD1222 dose. CDR3 in DNA: TGTGCCAGCAGCACGGACAGGGGGCACGATACGCAGTATTTT. The encoded protein is CASSTDRGHDTQYF.